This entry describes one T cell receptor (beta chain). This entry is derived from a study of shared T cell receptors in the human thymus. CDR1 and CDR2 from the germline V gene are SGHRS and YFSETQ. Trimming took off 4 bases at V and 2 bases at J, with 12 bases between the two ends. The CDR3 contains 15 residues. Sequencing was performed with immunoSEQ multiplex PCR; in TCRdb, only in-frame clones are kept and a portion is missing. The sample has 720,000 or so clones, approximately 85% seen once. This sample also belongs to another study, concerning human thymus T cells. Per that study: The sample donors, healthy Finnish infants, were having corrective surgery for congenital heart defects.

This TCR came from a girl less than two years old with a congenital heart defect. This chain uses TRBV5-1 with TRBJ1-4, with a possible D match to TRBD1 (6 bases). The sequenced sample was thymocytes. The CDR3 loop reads CASSPKGGTNEKLFF. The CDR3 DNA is TGCGCCAGCAGCCCGAAGGGGGGGACTAATGAAAAACTGTTTTTT.